The 29 T cell receptor beta chains presented below share a single source sample, sequenced in a study of shared clonotypes between healthy human individuals (dated by TCRdb to between 2020 and 2021). The library was prepared using the immunoSEQ multiplex PCR assay. The table was pulled from immuneACCESS by TCRdb, which kept in-frame rearrangements only. Such tables lose some clones; where checked, under half of the loss comes from unresolved V genes, and the rest has no known cause. Counted in this sample were about 100,000 clones; less than 60% of them appeared once. About 15% of the sample rests with the top ten. Material for sequencing was PBMCs. These receptors came from a woman between 35 and 50 years old in good health. Some clones in this sample may be carry-over from other donors' samples.

This clone was observed at least ten times. This chain links TRBV5-1 with TRBJ2-7, with D perhaps matching TRBD1 or TRBD2 (5 bases each). CDR1 is SGHRS, CDR2 YFSETQ, per germline. The CDR3 runs 14 residues. Trimming left V 1 base short and J 2 bases short, with 10 bases between. In DNA form, the CDR3 reads TGCGCCAGCAGCTTGATTCTGGGGGCCTACGAGCAGTACTTC. The encoded protein is CASSLILGAYEQYF.

The table lists this clone with a few counts. This chain uses TRBV27 with TRBJ1-2, with D unresolved. Trimming left V 5 bases short and J 2 bases short, with 12 bases between. The germline CDR1 and CDR2 sequences are MNHEY and SMNVEV (reference sequence). CDR3 size: 14 residues. For the CDR3, the DNA is TGTGCCAGCAGTATGGCGGGGTACAACTATGGCTACACCTTC. As protein: CASSMAGYNYGYTF.

This sequence joins TRBV7-9 and TRBJ1-4; weak D call: TRBD1 (6 bases). Germline V gene sequence: CDR1 SEHNR, CDR2 FQNEAQ (reference sequence). The CDR3 loop spans 16 amino acids. V was clipped by 5 bases and J by 3 bases, with 16 bases between them. The CDR3 nucleotides read TGTGCCAGCAGCCTACAATGGACAGCGGCTAATGAAAAACTGTTTTTT. It specifies CASSLQWTAANEKLFF.

In regard to this clone: A far larger clone is off by one base, so a read error is likely. The CDR3 protein is CASSARMGGYTF. In DNA, the CDR3 is TGTGCCAGCAGTGCCAGGATGGGTGGCTACACCTTC. The J gene is TRBJ1-2, the V gene TRBV6-6; D is ambiguous. The length of the CDR3 is 12 residues. V lost 5 bases to trimming and J lost 7 bases, with 11 bases between them. Germline CDR1 and CDR2: MNHNY and SVGAGI (reference sequence).

This chain joins TRBV5-1 and TRBJ2-7, with 10 bases aligning to TRBD1. This CDR3 region has 15 residues. The V segment lost 4 bases and the J segment 2 bases; nucleotides outside the gene matches: 6. Germline V gene data show CDR1 as SGHRS and CDR2 as YFSETQ. CDR3 loop: CASSQGQGQTYEQYF. In DNA, the CDR3 is TGCGCCAGCAGCCAGGGACAGGGGCAAACCTACGAGCAGTACTTC.

The chain employs TRBV15 and TRBJ1-5; 7 bases align to TRBD1. Germline loops: CDR1 LNHNV, CDR2 YYDKDF (reference sequence). V was pared by 2 bases and J by 5 bases, with 12 bases of the junction left unmatched. This CDR3 is 17 amino acids long. The CDR3 DNA is TGTGCCACCAGCAGACTCACAGGGGTGAGACAGGATCAGCCCCAGCATTTT. Translated: CATSRLTGVRQDQPQHF. The full variable domain, rest sourced from reference TRBV15 and TRBJ1-5, is DAMVIQNPRYQVTQFGKPVTLSCSQTLNHNVMYWYQQKSSQAPKLLFHYYDKDFNNEADTPDNFQSRRPNTSFCFLDIRSPGLGDTAMYLCATSRLTGVRQDQPQHFGDGTRLSIL.

The chain employs TRBV29-1 and TRBJ1-5; D unclear. Trimming pared 5 bases from V and 2 bases from J, leaving 10 bases between. This CDR3 comprises 13 residues. The germline CDR1 and CDR2 sequences are SQVTM and ANQGSEA. The CDR3 sequence is CSVQGHGNQPQHF. The CDR3 nucleotides are TGCAGCGTTCAAGGTCATGGCAATCAGCCCCAGCATTTT.

This clone came up a few times. The rearrangement joins TRBV18 to TRBJ1-1; 11 bases agree with TRBD1. With V trimmed by 3 bases and J by 5 bases, 5 bases remained unmatched. Germline V CDR1 and CDR2: KGHSH, LQKENI. CDR3 size: 15 residues. The CDR3 DNA reads as TGTGCCAGCTCACCCGGACAGGGGGCAAGGACTGAAGCTTTCTTT. Protein product: CASSPGQGARTEAFF.

This clone occurred a few times. The J gene is TRBJ2-7, the V gene TRBV6-6; D is ambiguous. V was pared by 2 bases and J by 4 bases, with 6 bases between. CDR1 MNHNY and CDR2 SVGAGI come from the germline V gene (reference sequence). This CDR3 contains 12 residues. The chain's CDR3 is CASSYVGYEQYF. The CDR3, as DNA: TGTGCCAGCAGTTACGTGGGGTACGAGCAGTACTTC.

The sample holds a few counts of this clone. The chain recombines TRBV6-5 with TRBJ1-1; D might be TRBD1 (5 bases). There are 14 residues in the CDR3. V lost 5 bases and J lost 6, with 16 bases in between. In germline, CDR1 is MNHEY, CDR2 SVGAGI. The CDR3 loop reads CASSEVTGVAEAFF. The CDR3 DNA is TGTGCCAGCAGTGAAGTGACGGGGGTAGCTGAAGCTTTCTTT.

This sequence joins TRBV28 and TRBJ1-4, with 8 nucleotides matching TRBD1. CDR1 MDHEN and CDR2 SYDVKM come from the germline V gene. With 5 bases clipped from V and 1 base from J, the junction kept 9 bases outside the gene matches. There are 17 residues in the CDR3. The CDR3 bases are TGTGCCAGCAGTCCAACGGGACAGGATAAAACTAATGAAAAACTGTTTTTT. Amino acid sequence: CASSPTGQDKTNEKLFF.

The sample holds many counts of this clone. The chain has TRBV4-2 and TRBJ2-1, with a tentative D call TRBD2 (6 bases). Germline V lookup: CDR1 LGHNA, CDR2 YNFKEQ. Trimming took 0 bases from V and 5 from J, leaving 11 bases between them. The CDR3 contains 15 residues. The CDR3 sequence: CASSQDLGGHNEQFF. The DNA of the CDR3 is TGTGCCAGCAGCCAAGATCTCGGGGGACACAATGAGCAGTTCTTC.

This chain connects TRBV19 to TRBJ1-3; tentatively, D is TRBD1 (5 bases). Germline assignment: CDR1 LNHDA and CDR2 SQIVND (reference sequence). With 2 bases removed from V and 0 bases from J, the gap between germline ends came to 8 bases. CDR3 length: 15 amino acids. CDR3 amino acids: CASSIYGASGNTIYF. The DNA for the CDR3 is TGTGCCAGTAGTATATATGGGGCCTCTGGAAACACCATATATTTT. Looking up the rest from reference TRBV19 and TRBJ1-3 gives the full variable domain: DGGITQSPKYLFRKEGQNVTLSCEQNLNHDAMYWYRQDPGQGLRLIYYSQIVNDFQKGDIAEGYSVSREKKESFPLTVTSAQKNPTAFYLCASSIYGASGNTIYFGEGSWLTVV.

In its sample, this clone was seen many times. This CDR3 is CASRFTSQGMNTEAFF. The CDR3 region has the DNA TGTGCCAGCAGGTTCACATCCCAGGGTATGAACACTGAAGCTTTCTTT. The chain combines TRBV6-6 with TRBJ1-1; the D gene is possibly TRBD1 (5 bases). The germline V gene encodes CDR1 MNHNY and CDR2 SVGAGI (reference sequence). CDR3 length equals 16 residues. V dropped 6 bases and J dropped 0 bases, with 17 bases sitting between them.

This clone came up many times. The chain employs TRBV30 and TRBJ1-1; tentative D call: TRBD1 (6 bases). V was trimmed by 4 bases and J by 5 bases, leaving 17 bases between them. Germline V gives CDR1 GTSNPN, CDR2 SVGIG (reference sequence). CDR3 length equals 14 residues. DNA for the CDR3: TGTGCCTGGAATACAGGGACCCGGGGTACTGAAGCTTTCTTT. As protein: CAWNTGTRGTEAFF.

Remarks on this clone: A much larger clone differs by one base, so this may be a read error. In the same sample, other DNA sequences code for this CDR3. The rearrangement uses TRBV29-1 and TRBJ1-1, with D perhaps TRBD1 (6 bases). The germline gives CDR1 SQVTM, CDR2 ANQGSEA. The CDR3 totals 12 residues. The CDR3 protein is CSLEGEGTEAFF. The CDR3 DNA follows: TGCAGCCTGGAGGGGGAAGGGACTGAAGCCTTCTTT. The variable domain in full, with the rest retrieved from reference TRBV29-1 and TRBJ1-1, is SAVISQKPSRDICQRGTSLTIQCQVDSQVTMMFWYRQQPGQSLTLIATANQGSEATYESGFVIDKFPISRPNLTFSTLTVSNMSPEDSSIYLCSLEGEGTEAFFGQGTRLTVV.

The CDR3 DNA reads as TGTGCCAGCAGCCGGGACAGCCAGGGGTACACCATATATTTT. Its translation is CASSRDSQGYTIYF. V usage is TRBV11-2 and J usage is TRBJ1-3; 7 bases align to TRBD1. This CDR3 comprises 14 residues. Unmatched junction bases numbered 9, after V lost 5 bases and J lost 8 bases. Germline CDR1 SGHAT, CDR2 FQNNGV.

Many counts were recorded for this clone. Other nucleotide sequences in the sample specify the same CDR3. The chain is built from TRBV18 and TRBJ1-3; D might be TRBD1 (5 bases). This CDR3 region has 17 residues. V gave up 2 bases and J gave up 4 bases, with 18 bases separating them. From germline, CDR1 is KGHSH and CDR2 LQKENI. The CDR3 region is CASSPGSGGTYGNTIYF. CDR3 bases: TGTGCCAGCTCACCAGGAAGCGGCGGGACGTACGGAAACACCATATATTTT.

This clone was seen repeatedly, ten times or more. The rearrangement uses TRBV28 and TRBJ2-1, with TRBD2 matching over 13 bases. This CDR3 has 15 amino acids. Trimming removed 7 bases from V and 5 bases from J; junction bases left unmatched: 5. Per the germline V gene, CDR1 is MDHEN and CDR2 is SYDVKM. In DNA, the CDR3 is TGTGCCAGCAAGGCCGGGACTAGCGGGAACAATGAGCAGTTCTTC. Residues: CASKAGTSGNNEQFF. The variable domain in full, completed from reference TRBV28 and TRBJ2-1, reads DVKVTQSSRYLVKRTGEKVFLECVQDMDHENMFWYRQDPGLGLRLIYFSYDVKMKEKGDIPEGYSVSREKKERFSLILESASTNQTSMYLCASKAGTSGNNEQFFGPGTRLTVL.

To note about this clone: A far bigger clonotype differs at one base, so this is likely a read error. J is TRBJ1-1 and V is TRBV27; unclear D gene. There are 12 residues in the CDR3. Germline V gives CDR1 MNHEY, CDR2 SMNVEV (reference sequence). Trimming cost V 6 bases and J 6 bases, with 11 bases left between them. CDR3 DNA sequence: TGTGCCAGCAGAGAGGGCATCTCTGAAGCTTTCTTT. Its protein is CASREGISEAFF.

The chain is built from TRBV5-4 and TRBJ2-7; 9 positions match TRBD2. CDR1 is SGHNT and CDR2 is YYREEE in the germline V gene (reference sequence). V trimming: 0 bases; J trimming: 0 bases; junction bases outside the gene matches: 7. This CDR3 has 17 amino acids. The DNA for the CDR3 is TGTGCCAGCAGCTTGGGGCTAGCGGGACCCAGCTCCTACGAGCAGTACTTC. The encoded protein is CASSLGLAGPSSYEQYF.

The V gene is TRBV5-1, the J gene TRBJ2-1; TRBD2 matches at 12 bases. The CDR3 runs to 17 residues. With V trimmed by 0 bases and J by 8 bases, 9 bases remained unmatched. CDR1 is SGHRS, CDR2 YFSETQ, per germline. The CDR3, as DNA: TGCGCCAGCAGCTTGGCCCTAGCGGGAGGGTTGCGTTATGAGCAGTTCTTC. Its translation is CASSLALAGGLRYEQFF.

This rearrangement joins TRBV28 to TRBJ2-7, with TRBD2 matching 9 bases. The CDR3 runs 15 residues. Trimming at V came to 4 bases and at J to 0 bases, leaving 4 bases not matched to a gene. Looked up from germline, CDR1 is MDHEN and CDR2 is SYDVKM. This chain's CDR3 is CASSSVAGASYEQYF. DNA of the CDR3: TGTGCCAGCAGTTCTGTAGCGGGAGCCTCCTACGAGCAGTACTTC.

In this sample, this clone turned up many times. The chain combines TRBV30 with TRBJ1-5, with D maybe TRBD1 (6 bases). V dropped 1 base and J dropped 2 bases, with 18 bases sitting between them. This CDR3 has 17 residues. Germline assignment: CDR1 GTSNPN and CDR2 SVGIG (reference sequence). The CDR3 sequence is CAWSAGDTRRGNQPQHF. The DNA of the CDR3 is TGTGCCTGGAGTGCCGGGGACACCCGAAGGGGCAATCAGCCCCAGCATTTT.

The chain recombines TRBV4-3 with TRBJ2-5, with D hard to call. V lost 1 base and J 2 bases, leaving 14 bases between the germline ends. The germline CDR1 and CDR2 sequences are LGHNA and YSLEER. The CDR3 is 16 residues long. The DNA for the CDR3 is TGCGCCAGCAGCCAAGGAGCGATTACCCTACAAGAGACCCAGTACTTC. Protein sequence: CASSQGAITLQETQYF.

This chain joins TRBV4-2 and TRBJ1-4, with 7 nucleotides matching TRBD1. J was trimmed by 7 bases and V by 3 bases; bases with no gene match: 11. CDR1 is LGHNA, CDR2 YNFKEQ, per germline. The CDR3 totals 16 residues. In nucleotides, the CDR3 is TGTGCCAGCAGCCACCGCTCGACAGGGTTTGGTGAAAAACTGTTTTTT. Amino acids: CASSHRSTGFGEKLFF.

At least ten counts were recorded for this clone. The chain couples TRBV30 to TRBJ1-5, with D perhaps TRBD1 (5 bases). The CDR3 spans 15 residues. Germline V gene sequence: CDR1 GTSNPN, CDR2 SVGIG (reference sequence). V was pared by 2 bases and J by 0 bases, with 11 bases between. CDR3 sequence reads: CAWSLTGPSNQPQHF. The CDR3, as DNA: TGTGCCTGGAGTCTGACGGGGCCTAGCAATCAGCCCCAGCATTTT.

This clone was observed a few times. The genes are TRBV18 and TRBJ1-1, with 7 bases that match TRBD1. The CDR3 sequence is 13 residues long. Germline lookup yields CDR1 KGHSH and CDR2 LQKENI. The J segment lost 1 base and the V segment lost 4 bases, leaving 0 bases of the junction unmatched. The CDR3 region is CASSRDRNTEAFF. The CDR3 DNA sequence: TGTGCCAGCTCACGGGACAGGAACACTGAAGCTTTCTTT.

This chain links TRBV9 with TRBJ2-5; TRBD2 matches at 9 bases. The V gene end was trimmed by 3 bases and the J gene end by 2 bases; junction bases not matched to a gene: 5. The germline V gene has CDR1 SGDLS and CDR2 YYNGEE. CDR3 size: 15 residues. In nucleotides, the CDR3 is TGTGCCAGCAGCGAGGGACTAGCAAGTCAAGAGACCCAGTACTTC. Translation gives CASSEGLASQETQYF. The entire variable domain, with the rest obtained from reference TRBV9 and TRBJ2-5, is as follows: DSGVTQTPKHLITATGQRVTLRCSPRSGDLSVYWYQQSLDQGLQFLIQYYNGEERAKGNILERFSAQQFPDLHSELNLSSLELGDSALYFCASSEGLASQETQYFGPGTRLLVL.